This T cell receptor beta chain was profiled in a study of blood T cell repertoires in COVID-19. V shed 4 bases and J shed 2 bases, with 15 bases lying between them. This CDR3 is built from 17 residues. From germline, CDR1 is LGHNA and CDR2 YSLEER. Data came from immunoSEQ multiplex PCR; TCRdb stores just in-frame clones and leaves some out. The data show around 150,000 clones, around 90% seen once. This sequence originates from a woman in her sixties or seventies with active or convalescent COVID-19. Sample: peripheral blood. The chain couples TRBV4-3 to TRBJ2-6; possible D gene TRBD1, 5 bases. In DNA, the CDR3 is TGCGCCAGCAGCCCTAGGGTCAGGGTAGCTGGGGCCAACGTCCTGACTTTC. It codes for CASSPRVRVAGANVLTF.